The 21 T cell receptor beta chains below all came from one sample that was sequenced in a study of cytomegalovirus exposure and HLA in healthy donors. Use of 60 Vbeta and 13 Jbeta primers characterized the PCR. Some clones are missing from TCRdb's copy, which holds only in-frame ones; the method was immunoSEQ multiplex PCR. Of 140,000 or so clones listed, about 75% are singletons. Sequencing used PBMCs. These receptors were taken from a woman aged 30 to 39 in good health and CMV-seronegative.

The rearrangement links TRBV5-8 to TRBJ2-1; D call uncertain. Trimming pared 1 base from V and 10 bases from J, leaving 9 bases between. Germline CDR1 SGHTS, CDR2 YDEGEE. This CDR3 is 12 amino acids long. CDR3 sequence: CASSLTAREQFF. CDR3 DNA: TGTGCCAGCAGCTTGACAGCTCGGGAGCAGTTCTTC.

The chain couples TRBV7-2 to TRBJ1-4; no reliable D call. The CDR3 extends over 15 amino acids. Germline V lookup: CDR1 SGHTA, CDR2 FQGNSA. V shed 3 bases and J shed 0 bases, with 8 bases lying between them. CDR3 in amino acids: CASSFTETTNEKLFF. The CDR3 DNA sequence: TGTGCCAGCAGCTTTACAGAGACAACTAATGAAAAACTGTTTTTT.

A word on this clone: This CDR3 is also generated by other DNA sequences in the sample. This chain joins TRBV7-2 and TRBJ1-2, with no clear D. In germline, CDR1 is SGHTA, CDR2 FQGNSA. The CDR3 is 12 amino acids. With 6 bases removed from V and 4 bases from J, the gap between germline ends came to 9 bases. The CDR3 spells CASSLRVYGYTF. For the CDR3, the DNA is TGTGCCAGCAGTCTACGGGTCTATGGCTACACCTTC.

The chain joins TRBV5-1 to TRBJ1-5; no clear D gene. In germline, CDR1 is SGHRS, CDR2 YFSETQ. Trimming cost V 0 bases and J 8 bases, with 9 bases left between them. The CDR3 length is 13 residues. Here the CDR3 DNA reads TGCGCCAGCAGCTTGGGACTTCTTGAGCCCCAGCATTTT. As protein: CASSLGLLEPQHF.

The chain's CDR3 is CASSLGTARNQPQHF. The CDR3 coding sequence is TGTGCCAGTAGCTTAGGGACAGCGAGAAATCAGCCCCAGCATTTT. This rearrangement joins TRBV19 to TRBJ1-5, with 7 bases identical to TRBD1. Germline CDR1 LNHDA, CDR2 SQIVND (reference sequence). There are 15 residues in the CDR3. The ends lost 6 bases at V and 4 bases at J; junction bases unmatched: 9. Combining the CDR3 with reference TRBV19 and TRBJ1-5 gives the whole variable domain DGGITQSPKYLFRKEGQNVTLSCEQNLNHDAMYWYRQDPGQGLRLIYYSQIVNDFQKGDIAEGYSVSREKKESFPLTVTSAQKNPTAFYLCASSLGTARNQPQHFGDGTRLSIL.

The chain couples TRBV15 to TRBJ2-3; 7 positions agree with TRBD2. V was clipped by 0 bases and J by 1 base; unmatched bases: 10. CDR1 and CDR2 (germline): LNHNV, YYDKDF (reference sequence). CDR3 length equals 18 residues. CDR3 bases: TGTGCCACCAGCAGAGATAAGGGGAGGGGTTTGGGCACAGATACGCAGTATTTT. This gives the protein CATSRDKGRGLGTDTQYF. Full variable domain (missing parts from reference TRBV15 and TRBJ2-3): DAMVIQNPRYQVTQFGKPVTLSCSQTLNHNVMYWYQQKSSQAPKLLFHYYDKDFNNEADTPDNFQSRRPNTSFCFLDIRSPGLGDTAMYLCATSRDKGRGLGTDTQYFGPGTRLTVL.

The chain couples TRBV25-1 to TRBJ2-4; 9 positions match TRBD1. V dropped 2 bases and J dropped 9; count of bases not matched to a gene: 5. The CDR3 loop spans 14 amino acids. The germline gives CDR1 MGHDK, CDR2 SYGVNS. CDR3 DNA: TGTGCCAGCAGTGAAGGGACAGGGTTGGGCATTCAGTACTTC. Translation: CASSEGTGLGIQYF.

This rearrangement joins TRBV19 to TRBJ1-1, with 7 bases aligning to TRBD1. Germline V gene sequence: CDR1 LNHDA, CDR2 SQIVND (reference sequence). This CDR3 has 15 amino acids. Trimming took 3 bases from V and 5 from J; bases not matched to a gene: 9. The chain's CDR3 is CASSIPRQGRTEAFF. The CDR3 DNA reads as TGTGCCAGTAGTATCCCCAGACAGGGAAGGACTGAAGCTTTCTTT.

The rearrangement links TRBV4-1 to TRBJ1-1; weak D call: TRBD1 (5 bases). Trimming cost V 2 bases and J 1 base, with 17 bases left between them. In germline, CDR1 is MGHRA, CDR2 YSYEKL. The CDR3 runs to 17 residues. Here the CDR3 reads CASSQPWRDSGNTEAFF. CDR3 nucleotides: TGCGCCAGCAGCCAACCTTGGAGGGACTCTGGGAACACTGAAGCTTTCTTT.

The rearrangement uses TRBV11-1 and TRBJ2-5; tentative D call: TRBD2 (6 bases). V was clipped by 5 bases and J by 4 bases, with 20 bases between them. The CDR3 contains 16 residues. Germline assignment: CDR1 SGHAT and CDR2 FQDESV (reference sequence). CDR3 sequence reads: CASSRNGGSNVETQYF. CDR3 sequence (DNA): TGTGCCAGCAGCCGGAATGGAGGGAGCAACGTAGAGACCCAGTACTTC.

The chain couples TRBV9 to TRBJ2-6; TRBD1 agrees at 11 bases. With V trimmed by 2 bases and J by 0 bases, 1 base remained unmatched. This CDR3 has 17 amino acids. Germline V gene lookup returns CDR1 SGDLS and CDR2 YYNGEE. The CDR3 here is CASSVGQGGSGANVLTF. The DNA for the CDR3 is TGTGCCAGCAGCGTGGGACAGGGGGGCTCTGGGGCCAACGTCCTGACTTTC.

CDR3 DNA: TGTGCCAGCAGCGTGGGGCCCGGAAATGAAAAACTGTTTTTT. Amino acid sequence: CASSVGPGNEKLFF. The chain uses TRBV9 and TRBJ1-4; D perhaps matches TRBD1 (5 bases). This CDR3 is built from 14 residues. CDR1 and CDR2 from the germline V gene are SGDLS and YYNGEE. Trimming shortened V by 2 bases and J by 5 bases, and 10 bases separated the two germline ends.

Written as DNA, the CDR3 is TGCGCCAGCAGCCCGAGGACAGGCACAGATACGCAGTATTTT. Translation gives CASSPRTGTDTQYF. This chain connects TRBV5-1 to TRBJ2-3, with D possibly matching TRBD1 (6 bases). The CDR3 spans 14 residues. Germline lookup yields CDR1 SGHRS and CDR2 YFSETQ. The ends were cut back, 4 bases at V and 1 base at J, with 10 bases in the middle.

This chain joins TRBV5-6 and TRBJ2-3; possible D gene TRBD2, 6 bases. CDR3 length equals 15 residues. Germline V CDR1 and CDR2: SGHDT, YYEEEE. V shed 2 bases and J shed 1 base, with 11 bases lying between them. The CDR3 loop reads CASSFWGVGTDTQYF. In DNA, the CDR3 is TGTGCCAGCAGCTTTTGGGGGGTCGGCACAGATACGCAGTATTTT.

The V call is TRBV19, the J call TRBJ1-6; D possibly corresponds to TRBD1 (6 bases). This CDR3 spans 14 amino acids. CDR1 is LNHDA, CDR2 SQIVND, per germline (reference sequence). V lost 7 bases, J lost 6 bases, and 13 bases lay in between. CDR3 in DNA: TGTGCCAGTAAGCCGGGACAAACTAATTCACCCCTCCACTTT. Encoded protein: CASKPGQTNSPLHF.

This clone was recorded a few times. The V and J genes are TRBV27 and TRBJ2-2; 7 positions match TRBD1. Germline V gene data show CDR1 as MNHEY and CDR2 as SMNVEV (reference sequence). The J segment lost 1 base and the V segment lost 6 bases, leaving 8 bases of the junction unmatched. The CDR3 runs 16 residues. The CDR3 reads CASSKIGGRNTGELFF. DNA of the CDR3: TGTGCCAGCAGCAAAATAGGGGGCCGGAACACCGGGGAGCTGTTTTTT.

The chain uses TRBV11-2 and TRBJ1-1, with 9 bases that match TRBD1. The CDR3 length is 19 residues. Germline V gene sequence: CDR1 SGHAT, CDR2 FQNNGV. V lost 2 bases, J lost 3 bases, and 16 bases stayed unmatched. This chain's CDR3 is CASSLRVPGQGKGDTEAFF. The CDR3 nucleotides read TGTGCCAGCAGCTTACGGGTGCCGGGACAGGGAAAAGGGGACACTGAAGCTTTCTTT. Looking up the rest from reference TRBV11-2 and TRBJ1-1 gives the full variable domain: EAGVAQSPRYKIIEKRQSVAFWCNPISGHATLYWYQQILGQGPKLLIQFQNNGVVDDSQLPKDRFSAERLKGVDSTLKIQPAKLEDSAVYLCASSLRVPGQGKGDTEAFFGQGTRLTVV.

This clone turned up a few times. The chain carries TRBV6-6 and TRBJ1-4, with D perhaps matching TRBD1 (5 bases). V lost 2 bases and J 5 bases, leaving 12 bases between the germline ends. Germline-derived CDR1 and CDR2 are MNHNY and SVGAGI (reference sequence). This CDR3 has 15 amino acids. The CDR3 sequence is CASSYPGRGNEKLFF. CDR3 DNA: TGTGCCAGCAGTTACCCGGGACGGGGGAATGAAAAACTGTTTTTT.

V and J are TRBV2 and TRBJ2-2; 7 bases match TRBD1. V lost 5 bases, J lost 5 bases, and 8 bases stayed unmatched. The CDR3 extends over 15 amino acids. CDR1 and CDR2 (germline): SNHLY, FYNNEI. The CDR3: CASSSDRVRTGELFF. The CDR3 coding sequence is TGTGCCAGCAGTAGTGACAGGGTGAGGACCGGGGAGCTGTTTTTT.

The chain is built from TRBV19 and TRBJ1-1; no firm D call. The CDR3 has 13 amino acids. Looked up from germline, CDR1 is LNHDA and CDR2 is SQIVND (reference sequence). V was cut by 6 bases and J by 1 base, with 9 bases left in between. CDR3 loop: CASSGPGNTEAFF. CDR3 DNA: TGTGCCAGTAGCGGCCCAGGGAACACTGAAGCTTTCTTT.

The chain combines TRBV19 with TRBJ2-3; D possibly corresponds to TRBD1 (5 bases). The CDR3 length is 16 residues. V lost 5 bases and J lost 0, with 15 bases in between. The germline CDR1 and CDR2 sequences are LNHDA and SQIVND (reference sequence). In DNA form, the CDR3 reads TGTGCCAGTAGTCCCCAGAGACAGATTAGCACAGATACGCAGTATTTT. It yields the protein CASSPQRQISTDTQYF.